The 10 T cell receptor beta chains reported below all come from one sample, sequenced in a study of shared clonotypes between healthy human individuals. CD45RO-negative, CCR7-positively selected cells formed the naive CD8 fraction, excluding terminally differentiated effector memory CD45RA+ cells. The table came from immunoSEQ multiplex PCR; TCRdb's copy has only in-frame clones and leaves some out. The data show hundreds of thousands of clones, with approximately 96% seen just once and 0.095% to 0.13% held by the top ten. Specimen: naive CD8+ T cells sorted from blood. These receptors were taken from a woman aged 30 to 39 in good health.

J is TRBJ2-7 and V is TRBV4-1; D is undetermined. The CDR3 has 15 amino acids. Trimming shortened V by 0 bases and J by 3 bases, and 12 bases separated the two germline ends. The germline gives CDR1 MGHRA, CDR2 YSYEKL. The DNA of the CDR3 is TGCGCCAGCAGCCAAGAAATTGGGGTTGGCTACGAGCAGTACTTC. It is translated as CASSQEIGVGYEQYF.

This chain connects TRBV5-6 to TRBJ2-1; TRBD2 aligns across 16 bases. The CDR3 runs to 19 residues. Looked up from germline, CDR1 is SGHDT and CDR2 is YYEEEE. Germline trimming cut 0 bases from V and 0 bases from J; bases unmatched to any gene: 3. The CDR3 region has the DNA TGTGCCAGCAGCTTGGAGGGACTAGCGGGAGGGTACTCCTACAATGAGCAGTTCTTC. It translates to CASSLEGLAGGYSYNEQFF.

The rearrangement links TRBV19 to TRBJ1-3; D unclear. Germline V gene sequence: CDR1 LNHDA, CDR2 SQIVND (reference sequence). This CDR3 has 12 amino acids. With 9 bases removed from V and 0 bases from J, the gap between germline ends came to 6 bases. The CDR3 region has the DNA TGTGCCAGCCACGACTCTGGAAACACCATATATTTT. Translated, it gives CASHDSGNTIYF.

This clone occurred a few times. The V and J genes are TRBV4-1 and TRBJ2-7, with D possibly TRBD1 on 6 matching bases. Germline CDR1 and CDR2: MGHRA and YSYEKL. Trimming stripped 0 bases from V and 5 bases from J, with 17 bases between. This CDR3 comprises 16 residues. The CDR3 spells CASSQDTGIPLNEQYF. As DNA, the CDR3 is TGCGCCAGCAGCCAAGATACAGGGATCCCCCTAAACGAGCAGTACTTC.

The rearrangement uses TRBV9 and TRBJ2-7; 9 nucleotides match TRBD1. V gave up 0 bases and J gave up 4 bases; unmatched junction bases: 8. The CDR3 has 16 amino acids. The germline V gene has CDR1 SGDLS and CDR2 YYNGEE. The CDR3 nucleotides are TGTGCCAGCAGCGTAGACTCCGGGACAGGGATGTACGAGCAGTACTTC. This codes for CASSVDSGTGMYEQYF.

V is TRBV2 and J is TRBJ1-5; D unresolved. Germline CDR1 and CDR2: SNHLY and FYNNEI. The CDR3 is made up of 14 amino acids. Trimming left V 1 base short and J 7 bases short, with 11 bases between. The CDR3 nucleotides read TGTGCCAGCAGTGAAGGGCAGCTCGGGCAGCCCCAGCATTTT. The encoded protein is CASSEGQLGQPQHF.

The chain employs TRBV6-6 and TRBJ2-7; a possible D gene is TRBD2 (5 bases). V dropped 2 bases and J dropped 2 bases, with 13 bases sitting between them. Germline CDR1 is MNHNY and CDR2 is SVGAGI (reference sequence). This CDR3 region has 15 residues. The CDR3 bases are TGTGCCAGCAGTTACGACTGGGGAGAGACCTACGAGCAGTACTTC. Encoded protein: CASSYDWGETYEQYF.

The chain is built from TRBV28 and TRBJ2-3; TRBD2 aligns across 7 bases. CDR1 is MDHEN and CDR2 is SYDVKM in the germline V gene. The CDR3 has 15 residues. J gave up 2 bases and V 5 bases, and 7 bases lay outside the gene matches. The CDR3 loop reads CASSQRLAYTDTQYF. CDR3 in DNA: TGTGCCAGCAGTCAACGACTAGCCTACACAGATACGCAGTATTTT.

J is TRBJ2-3 and V is TRBV28, with 10 positions matching TRBD2. The CDR3 totals 16 residues. Germline V gives CDR1 MDHEN, CDR2 SYDVKM. V lost 3 bases and J lost 5; bases outside the gene matches: 8. CDR3 region: CASSFEREGWLDTQYF. For the CDR3, the DNA is TGTGCCAGCAGTTTCGAGCGGGAGGGTTGGCTAGATACGCAGTATTTT.

The chain carries TRBV11-2 and TRBJ2-7, with D possibly called TRBD1 or TRBD2 (6 bases each). Trimming took 6 bases from V and 0 from J, leaving 18 bases between them. CDR3 length equals 16 residues. Per germline, CDR1 SGHAT and CDR2 FQNNGV. The DNA of the CDR3 is TGTGCCAGCAGAGAAACCTCGGGGGCTTTCTCCTACGAGCAGTACTTC. Encoded protein: CASRETSGAFSYEQYF.